These 19 T cell receptor beta chains came from one sample sequenced in a study of circulating and synovial CD4+ cells in juvenile arthritis. The repertoire was sequenced with immunoSEQ multiplex PCR; TCRdb's copy has only in-frame clones and lacks some. The table lists 30,000 to 40,000 clones, over 90% of them singletons. The specimen was CD4+ T cells from blood. The source of these receptors is a human donor with juvenile idiopathic arthritis.

V gene TRBV25-1 combines with J gene TRBJ1-4; 10 bases map to TRBD1. The germline V gene has CDR1 MGHDK and CDR2 SYGVNS. V shed 4 bases and J 3 bases; nucleotides not matched to a gene: 8. This CDR3 is 17 amino acids long. The CDR3 reads CASSVSGTGVPNEKLFF. CDR3 DNA: TGTGCCAGCAGTGTGTCCGGGACAGGGGTTCCTAATGAAAAACTGTTTTTT.

This clone was picked up a small number of times. The gene calls are TRBV19 and TRBJ1-1; D gene ambiguous. This CDR3 comprises 13 residues. V was cut by 6 bases and J by 5 bases, with 13 bases left in between. Per the germline V gene, CDR1 is LNHDA and CDR2 is SQIVND (reference sequence). CDR3 in amino acids: CASREVGRTEAFF. For the CDR3, the DNA is TGTGCCAGTAGGGAGGTGGGGAGGACTGAAGCTTTCTTT.

This clone was found a few times. CDR3 protein: CASSYSTMGTGNTIYF. The DNA for the CDR3 is TGTGCCAGCAGTTACTCTACCATGGGCACTGGAAACACCATATATTTT. The chain employs TRBV6-5 and TRBJ1-3; D remains unclear. There are 16 residues in the CDR3. Deletions cut 0 bases from V and 2 bases from J, with 11 bases between. The V gene's germline CDR1 is MNHEY and CDR2 SVGAGI.

The chain links TRBV6-1 to TRBJ2-5, with D possibly being TRBD2 (6 bases). The CDR3 loop spans 15 amino acids. Germline CDR1 MNHNS, CDR2 SASEGT. Trimming left V 6 bases short and J 5 bases short, with 19 bases between. The chain's CDR3 is CASSATSWVRETQYF. The CDR3 DNA reads TGTGCCAGCAGCGCCACTAGCTGGGTAAGGGAGACCCAGTACTTC.

The DNA of the CDR3 is TGTGCCATCAGCGCCGAGTGGGGGAGGGCGGGGCCGGCAGATACGCAGTATTTT. Its translation is CAISAEWGRAGPADTQYF. The V gene is TRBV10-3, the J gene TRBJ2-3; TRBD2 agrees at 7 bases. V gave up 6 bases and J gave up 4 bases; unmatched junction bases: 19. The length of the CDR3 is 18 residues. The germline V gene encodes CDR1 ENHRY and CDR2 SYGVKD.

The chain links TRBV19 to TRBJ1-5; D gene ambiguous. CDR3 length equals 15 residues. Germline V CDR1 and CDR2: LNHDA, SQIVND (reference sequence). Between the trimmed V and J ends, which lost 5 bases and 2 bases, there was a span of 13 bases. CDR3 residues: CASSWATGGNQPQHF. CDR3 DNA: TGTGCCAGTAGTTGGGCTACGGGAGGCAATCAGCCCCAGCATTTT.

The V call is TRBV28, the J call TRBJ2-7; 8 bases align to TRBD2. Looked up from germline, CDR1 is MDHEN and CDR2 is SYDVKM. V dropped 4 bases and J dropped 2; count of bases not matched to a gene: 4. The CDR3 loop spans 14 amino acids. In DNA, the CDR3 is TGTGCCAGCAGTTCTGGGACTAGACCCTACGAGCAGTACTTC. Translated: CASSSGTRPYEQYF.

The chain recombines TRBV4-3 with TRBJ2-5; D is unresolved. The CDR3 extends over 14 amino acids. Trimming pared 0 bases from V and 4 bases from J, leaving 9 bases between. Looked up from germline, CDR1 is LGHNA and CDR2 is YSLEER. The CDR3 sequence: CASSQDISRETQYF. In DNA form, the CDR3 reads TGCGCCAGCAGCCAAGATATAAGTAGAGAGACCCAGTACTTC.

The chain recombines TRBV7-2 with TRBJ2-2; 9 nucleotides match TRBD2. Germline V lookup: CDR1 SGHTA, CDR2 FQGNSA. V shed 6 bases, J shed 2 bases, and the junction held 7 bases outside the gene matches. The CDR3 has 16 amino acids. CDR3 amino acids: CASRRSSGANTGELFF. The CDR3 region has the DNA TGTGCCAGCAGACGTTCTAGCGGGGCAAACACCGGGGAGCTGTTTTTT.

The chain's CDR3 is CASSLDWTGGYGYTF. CDR3 in DNA: TGCGCCAGCAGCTTAGACTGGACAGGGGGCTATGGCTACACCTTC. The chain employs TRBV5-1 and TRBJ1-2; 10 bases are shared with TRBD1. Germline V gives CDR1 SGHRS, CDR2 YFSETQ. Trimming at V came to 2 bases and at J to 4 bases, leaving 5 bases not matched to a gene. The CDR3 contains 15 residues.

In its sample, this clone was seen once. The J gene is TRBJ2-7, the V gene TRBV7-2, with D possibly TRBD1 on 5 matching bases. The germline CDR1 and CDR2 sequences are SGHTA and FQGNSA. The CDR3 is 15 residues long. With 1 base removed from V and 1 base from J, the gap between germline ends came to 11 bases. CDR3 sequence (DNA): TGTGCCAGCAGCTTAGGCCCTGGGGCTTCCTACGAGCAGTACTTC. Protein product: CASSLGPGASYEQYF.

This sequence joins TRBV4-1 and TRBJ2-7; D gene ambiguous. This CDR3 has 16 residues. V was cut by 2 bases and J by 6 bases, with 20 bases left in between. CDR1 is MGHRA and CDR2 is YSYEKL in the germline V gene. The CDR3 region is CASSQSGAPWVTEQYF. For the CDR3, the DNA is TGCGCCAGCAGCCAAAGTGGAGCACCTTGGGTTACCGAGCAGTACTTC.

V and J are TRBV5-1 and TRBJ2-1, with a weak D call TRBD1 (6 bases). V dropped 3 bases and J dropped 4 bases, with 14 bases sitting between them. This CDR3 contains 15 residues. CDR1 is SGHRS, CDR2 YFSETQ, per germline. CDR3 amino acids: CASSSGQLPYNEQFF. CDR3 DNA sequence: TGCGCCAGCAGCTCCGGACAGTTACCTTACAATGAGCAGTTCTTC.

The chain is built from TRBV10-3 and TRBJ1-1; 8 bases line up with TRBD1. The junction had 19 bases not matched to a gene; V was cut back by 7 bases and J by 3 bases. The CDR3 contains 18 residues. Germline V gene lookup returns CDR1 ENHRY and CDR2 SYGVKD. CDR3 region: CAINRDRPSLHSYTEAFF. The CDR3 DNA reads TGTGCCATCAACCGGGACAGGCCCTCATTACACTCTTACACTGAAGCTTTCTTT.

The V and J genes are TRBV19 and TRBJ2-3; 7 nucleotides agree with TRBD2. Trimming at V came to 1 base and at J to 5 bases, leaving 6 bases not matched to a gene. CDR1 LNHDA and CDR2 SQIVND come from the germline V gene (reference sequence). The CDR3 length is 15 residues. CDR3: CASSIGGGLEDTQYF. The CDR3 nucleotides are TGTGCCAGTAGTATAGGCGGGGGTCTGGAAGATACGCAGTATTTT.

Of note for this clone: Different DNA sequences within this sample yield the same CDR3. This sequence joins TRBV28 and TRBJ1-6; 9 bases align to TRBD1. The trim removed 3 bases at V and 5 bases at J, leaving 2 bases unmatched. The CDR3 contains 15 residues. Germline V gene lookup returns CDR1 MDHEN and CDR2 SYDVKM. The CDR3 DNA reads TGTGCCAGCAGTTTGGGGGACAGGGATAATTCACCCCTCCACTTT. Its protein is CASSLGDRDNSPLHF. Full variable domain (remainder filled in from reference TRBV28 and TRBJ1-6): DVKVTQSSRYLVKRTGEKVFLECVQDMDHENMFWYRQDPGLGLRLIYFSYDVKMKEKGDIPEGYSVSREKKERFSLILESASTNQTSMYLCASSLGDRDNSPLHFGNGTRLTVT.

J is TRBJ2-7 and V is TRBV4-3; D uncertain. V lost 0 bases and J lost 2, with 8 bases in between. The V gene's germline CDR1 is LGHNA and CDR2 YSLEER. The CDR3 totals 14 residues. The CDR3 sequence: CASSQDANTYEQYF. Here the CDR3 DNA reads TGCGCCAGCAGCCAAGATGCGAATACCTACGAGCAGTACTTC.

The gene calls are TRBV18 and TRBJ2-5, with D unresolved. The V and J ends lost 0 bases and 1 base respectively, with 6 bases between them. From germline, CDR1 is KGHSH and CDR2 LQKENI. This CDR3 is built from 14 residues. The CDR3 loop is CASSPPSIQETQYF. The CDR3 DNA reads as TGTGCCAGCTCACCACCGTCTATCCAAGAGACCCAGTACTTC.

The chain combines TRBV27 with TRBJ1-4; 7 nucleotides align to TRBD1. The V and J ends lost 5 bases and 8 bases, in that order; junction bases with no gene match: 11. CDR3 size: 15 residues. Germline V CDR1 and CDR2: MNHEY, SMNVEV (reference sequence). CDR3 sequence reads: CASSPRGRGREKLFF. The DNA of the CDR3 is TGTGCCAGCAGTCCCCGCGGTAGGGGGCGGGAAAAACTGTTTTTT.